The present T cell receptor beta chain was sequenced within a study of blood T cell repertoires in COVID-19. The wider study: Some COVID-19 samples were acute and others convalescent; all came from the United States, Italy and Spain. From T cells, B-cell-depleted T cells, or PBMCs came the material, which was cDNA or gDNA.

Produced via immunoSEQ multiplex PCR; TCRdb's table is partial and in-frame only. Of around 150,000 clones listed, about 80% are singletons. With 3 bases clipped from V and 8 bases from J, the junction kept 13 bases outside the gene matches. This CDR3 has 15 residues. CDR1 and CDR2 from the germline V gene are SGHNT and YYREEE (reference sequence). The chain links TRBV5-4 to TRBJ1-2, with 7 bases identical to TRBD1. The material sequenced was peripheral blood. The sequence came from a woman aged 80 or older with acute or convalescent COVID-19. The CDR3 loop is CASSSAGTATGGYTF. The CDR3 DNA sequence: TGTGCCAGCAGCTCTGCAGGGACAGCGACAGGCGGCTACACCTTC.